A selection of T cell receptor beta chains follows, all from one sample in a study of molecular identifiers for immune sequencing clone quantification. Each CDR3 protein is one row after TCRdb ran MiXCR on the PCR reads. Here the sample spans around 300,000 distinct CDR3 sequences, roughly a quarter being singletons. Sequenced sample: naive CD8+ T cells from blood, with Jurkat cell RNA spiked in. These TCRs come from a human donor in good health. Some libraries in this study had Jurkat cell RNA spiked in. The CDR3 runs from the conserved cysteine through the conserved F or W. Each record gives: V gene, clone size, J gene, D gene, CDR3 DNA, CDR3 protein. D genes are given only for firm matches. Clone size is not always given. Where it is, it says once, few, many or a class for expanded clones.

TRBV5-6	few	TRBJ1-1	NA	TGTGCCAGCAGCTTGGGGACGGGTAGAGCTTTCTTT	CASSLGTGRAFF
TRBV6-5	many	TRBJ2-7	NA	TGTGCCAGCAGTTACTCGACTGGGGATTACGAGCAGTACTTC	CASSYSTGDYEQYF
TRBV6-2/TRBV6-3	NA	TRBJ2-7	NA	TGTGCCAGCATCGCGACCGGGGGCTACGCGCAGTACTTC	CASIATGGYAQYF
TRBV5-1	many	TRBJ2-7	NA	TGCGCCAGCAGCTTGCCCAGCTACGAGCAGTACTTC	CASSLPSYEQYF
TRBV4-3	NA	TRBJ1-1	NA	TGCGCCAGCAGAAACGGACGGGGCCCGAACACTGAAGCTTTCTTT	CASRNGRGPNTEAFF
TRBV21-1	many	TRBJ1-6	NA	TGTGCCAGCAGCCCCGGACGGTCCTATAATTCACCCCTCCACTTT	CASSPGRSYNSPLHF
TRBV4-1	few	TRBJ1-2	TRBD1	TGCGCCAGCAGCCAAGGACAGGGCTATCGGAGCTATGGCTACACCTTC	CASSQGQGYRSYGYTF
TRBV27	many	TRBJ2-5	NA	TGTGCCAGCAGAACGATCGGACAGTACCAAGAGACCCAGTACTTC	CASRTIGQYQETQYF
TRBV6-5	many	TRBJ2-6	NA	TGTGCCAGCAGTCTACAGGGCCCCAACGTCCTGACTTTC	CASSLQGPNVLTF
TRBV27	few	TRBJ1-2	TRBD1	TGTGCCAGCAGTTTATCACCAGGGGGGTTAGGTGGCTACACCTTC	CASSLSPGGLGGYTF
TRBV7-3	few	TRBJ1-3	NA	TGTGCCAGCAGCCCCCTGGGAGGGCCTGGAAACACCATATATTTT	CASSPLGGPGNTIYF
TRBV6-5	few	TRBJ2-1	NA	TGTGCCAGCAGTTTCCTCCCGTGGGGGCAGGACAATGAGCAGTTCTTC	CASSFLPWGQDNEQFF
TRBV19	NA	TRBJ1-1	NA	TGTGCCAGTAGTTCCGGACCGAACACTGCAGCTTTCTTT	CASSSGPNTAAFF
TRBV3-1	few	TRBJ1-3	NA	TGTGCCAGCAGCCAAGCGGAGTCTGGAAACACCATATATTTT	CASSQAESGNTIYF
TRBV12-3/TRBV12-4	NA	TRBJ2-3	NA	TGTGCCAGCATTGGTAACGACAGGTTCGGAAACACAGATACGCAGTATTTT	CASIGNDRFGNTDTQYF
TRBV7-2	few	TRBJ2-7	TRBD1	TGTGCCAGCAGCTTTGCCATCCAGGGGGCCACCTACGAGCAGTACTTC	CASSFAIQGATYEQYF
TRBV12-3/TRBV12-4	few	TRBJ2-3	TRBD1	TGTGCCAGCAGTTTAAGCTTCGGACAGGGGAGCACAGATACGCAGTATTTT	CASSLSFGQGSTDTQYF
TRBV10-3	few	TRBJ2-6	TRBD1	TGTGCCATCATGGGGACAGACAACTCTGGGGCCAACGTCCTGACTTTC	CAIMGTDNSGANVLTF
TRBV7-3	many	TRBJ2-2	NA	TGTGCCAGCAGCTTAAACCCATCATTACTCAACACCGGGGAGCTGTTTTTT	CASSLNPSLLNTGELFF
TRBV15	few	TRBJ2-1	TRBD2	TGTGCCGCACAGAGCGGGACCAGCTCCTACAATGAGCAGTTCTTC	CAAQSGTSSYNEQFF
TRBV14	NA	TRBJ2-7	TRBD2	TGTGCCAGCAGCCAAGATCCGGGCGGGAGTGAGACGGCGAAGTACTTC	CASSQDPGGSETAKYF
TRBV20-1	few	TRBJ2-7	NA	TGCAGTGCTAGAGATAGGAAGGGGTACAACGAGCAGTACTTC	CSARDRKGYNEQYF
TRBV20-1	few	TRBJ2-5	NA	TGCAGTGCAAATACCGGACAGATCCTCCGAGAGACCCAGTACTTC	CSANTGQILRETQYF
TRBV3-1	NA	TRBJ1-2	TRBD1	TGTGCCAGCAGGCCAACAGGGGGCGTTGGCTACGCCTTC	CASRPTGGVGYAF
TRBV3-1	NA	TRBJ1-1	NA	TGTGCCAGCAGCCCCGCCTCAGAATTGGGGGCTGAAGCTTTCTTT	CASSPASELGAEAFF
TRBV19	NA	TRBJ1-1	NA	TGTGCCAGTACCCCGTCGACCTATTACACTGAAGCTTTCTTT	CASTPSTYYTEAFF
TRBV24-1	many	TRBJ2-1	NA	TGTGCCACCAGTGATGGGGCCTACAATGAGCAGTTCTTC	CATSDGAYNEQFF
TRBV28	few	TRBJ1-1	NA	TGTGCCAGCAGTTTTTGGGGAAAGGGGGCTGAAGCTTTCTTT	CASSFWGKGAEAFF
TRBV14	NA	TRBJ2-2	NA	TGTGCCAGCAGTCGACCACCCACCGGGGAGCTGTTTTTT	CASSRPPTGELFF
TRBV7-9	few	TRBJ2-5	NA	TGTGCCAGCAGCTCCCTTTTCGGGGTTCAAGAGACCCAGTACTTC	CASSSLFGVQETQYF
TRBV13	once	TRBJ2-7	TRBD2	TGTGCCAGCAGCACTCAAACTAGCGGGAGGGAGTACAAGCAGTACTTC	CASSTQTSGREYKQYF
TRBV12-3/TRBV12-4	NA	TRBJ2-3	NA	TGTGCCAGCAGTGAACAGGGTAGCGCAGGTACGCAGTATTTT	CASSEQGSAGTQYF
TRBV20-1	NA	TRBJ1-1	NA	TGCAGTTCTAGAGATGTCCGGGGGAACACTGAAGCTTTCTTT	CSSRDVRGNTEAFF
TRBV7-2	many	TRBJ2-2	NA	TGTGCCAGCAGCAGTGAAATCACCGGGGAGCTGTTTTTT	CASSSEITGELFF
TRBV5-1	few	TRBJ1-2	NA	TGCGCCAGCAGCTCCGGGACTGATCCATATGGCTACACCTTC	CASSSGTDPYGYTF
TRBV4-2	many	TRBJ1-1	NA	TGTGCCAGCAGCCAGGTCATGAACACTGAAGCTTTCTTT	CASSQVMNTEAFF
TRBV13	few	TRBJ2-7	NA	TGTGCCAGCAGCCCAGCCTCCGGGACGCGGGATCGCGAGCAGTACTTC	CASSPASGTRDREQYF
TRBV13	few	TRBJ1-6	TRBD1	TGTGCCAGCAGCCCCCAGGGGACAGAGAATTCACCCCTCCACTTT	CASSPQGTENSPLHF
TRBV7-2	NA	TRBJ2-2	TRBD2	TGTGACGGCAGCGCCGGACTAGCGGGAGTCGCCGGGGAGCTGTTTTTT	CDGSAGLAGVAGELFF
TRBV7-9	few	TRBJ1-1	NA	TGTGCCAGCAGCATCGTGGGGGCGCCGGGGGAAACTTTCTTT	CASSIVGAPGETFF
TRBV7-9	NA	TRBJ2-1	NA	TGTGCCAGCAGCTTAGTTCCGGGACTTTACAATGAGCAGTTCTTC	CASSLVPGLYNEQFF
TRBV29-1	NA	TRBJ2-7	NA	TGCAGCGTGATCACCATCCAATCCTACGAGCAGTACTTC	CSVITIQSYEQYF
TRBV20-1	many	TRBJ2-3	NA	TGCAGTGCTAGAGATCGGGTCGGACAGCAAACTAGCACAGATACGCAGTATTTT	CSARDRVGQQTSTDTQYF
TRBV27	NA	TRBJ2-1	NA	TGTGCCAGCAGCCCGATTGACTACAATGAGCAGTTCTTC	CASSPIDYNEQFF
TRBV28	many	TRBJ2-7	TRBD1	TGTGCCAGCAGTGGGGACAGCCCCTACGAGCAGTACTTC	CASSGDSPYEQYF
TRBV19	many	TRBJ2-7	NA	TGTGCCAGTAGTTCCTACGGCGGTTCCTACGAGCAGTACTTC	CASSSYGGSYEQYF
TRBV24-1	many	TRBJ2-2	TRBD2	TGTGCCACCAGTGATCTAGCGGGGGCGAACACCGGGGAGCTGTTTTTT	CATSDLAGANTGELFF
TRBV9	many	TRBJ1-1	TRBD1	TGTGCCAGCAGCGCCACAGGGGGCGGCACTGAAGCTTTCTTT	CASSATGGGTEAFF
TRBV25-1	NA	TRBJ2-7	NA	TGTGCCAGCAGTGCCGGGGGCGCGGACGAGCAGTACTTC	CASSAGGADEQYF
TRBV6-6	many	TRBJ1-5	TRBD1	TGTGCCAGCAGTTCCCCTACAGGGGCACCCAATCAGCCCCAGCATTTT	CASSSPTGAPNQPQHF
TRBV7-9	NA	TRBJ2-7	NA	TGTGCCAGCAGCTTGGGCTGGACGGGGGAGCAGTACTTC	CASSLGWTGEQYF